These 2 T cell receptor beta chains were all obtained from the same sample, sequenced in a study of blood T cell repertoires in COVID-19. Repertoires were generated with immunoSEQ multiplex PCR, while TCRdb's copy carries only in-frame clones and drops some. The data contain under 200,000 clones, roughly 84% of them seen just once; the ten biggest clones take up around 9.5%. Input material: peripheral blood. These receptor sequences come from a woman older than 75 with acute or convalescent COVID-19.

The chain couples TRBV6-5 to TRBJ1-2; a weak D match, TRBD1 (5 bases). Germline CDR1 reads MNHEY; CDR2 reads SVGAGI. V was clipped by 6 bases and J by 2 bases, with 13 bases between them. This CDR3 has 14 residues. The CDR3 bases are TGTGCCAGCAGGTGGGGCAGGTTCAACTATGGCTACACCTTC. It specifies CASRWGRFNYGYTF.

This chain links TRBV6-5 with TRBJ2-7, with 7 nucleotides matching TRBD1. Germline V gene data show CDR1 as MNHEY and CDR2 as SVGAGI. The J segment lost 2 bases and the V segment lost 6 bases, leaving 4 bases of the junction unmatched. This CDR3 spans 13 amino acids. The CDR3 DNA reads TGTGCCAGCAGCGGGACAGCAACCTACGAGCAGTACTTC. The encoded protein is CASSGTATYEQYF.